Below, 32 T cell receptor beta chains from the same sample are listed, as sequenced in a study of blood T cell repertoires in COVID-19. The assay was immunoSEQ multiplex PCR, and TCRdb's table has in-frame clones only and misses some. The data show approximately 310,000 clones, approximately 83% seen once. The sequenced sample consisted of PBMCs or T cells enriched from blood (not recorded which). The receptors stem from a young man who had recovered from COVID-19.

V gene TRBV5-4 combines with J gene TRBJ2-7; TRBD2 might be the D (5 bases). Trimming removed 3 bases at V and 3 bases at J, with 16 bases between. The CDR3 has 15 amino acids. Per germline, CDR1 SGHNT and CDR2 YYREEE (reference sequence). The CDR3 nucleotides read TGTGCCAGCAGCTCCCGGACTGGAGAGAACTACGAGCAGTACTTC. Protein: CASSSRTGENYEQYF.

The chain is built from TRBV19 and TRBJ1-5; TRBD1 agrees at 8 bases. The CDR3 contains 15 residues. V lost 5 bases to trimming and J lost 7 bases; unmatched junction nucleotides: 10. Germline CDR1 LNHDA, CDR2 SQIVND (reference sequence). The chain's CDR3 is CASSGLDREYQPQHF. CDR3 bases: TGTGCCAGTAGTGGGCTGGACAGGGAATACCAGCCCCAGCATTTT. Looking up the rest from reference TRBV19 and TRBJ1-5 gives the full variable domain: DGGITQSPKYLFRKEGQNVTLSCEQNLNHDAMYWYRQDPGQGLRLIYYSQIVNDFQKGDIAEGYSVSREKKESFPLTVTSAQKNPTAFYLCASSGLDREYQPQHFGDGTRLSIL.

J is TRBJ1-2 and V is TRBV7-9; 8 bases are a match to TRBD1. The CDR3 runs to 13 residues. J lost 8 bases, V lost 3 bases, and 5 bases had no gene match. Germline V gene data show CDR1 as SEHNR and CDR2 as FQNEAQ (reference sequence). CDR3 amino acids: CASSLDRAKGYTF. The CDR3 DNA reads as TGTGCCAGCAGCTTGGACAGGGCAAAGGGCTACACCTTC.

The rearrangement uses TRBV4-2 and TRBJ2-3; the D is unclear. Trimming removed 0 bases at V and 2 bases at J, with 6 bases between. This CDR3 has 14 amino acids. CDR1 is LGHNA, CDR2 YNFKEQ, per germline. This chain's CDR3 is CASSQEAVTDTQYF. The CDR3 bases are TGTGCCAGCAGCCAAGAGGCAGTCACAGATACGCAGTATTTT.

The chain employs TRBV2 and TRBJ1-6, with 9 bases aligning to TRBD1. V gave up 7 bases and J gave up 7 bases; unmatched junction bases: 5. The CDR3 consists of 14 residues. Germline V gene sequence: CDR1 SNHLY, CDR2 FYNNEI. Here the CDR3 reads CASTLDRGNSPLHF. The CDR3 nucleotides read TGTGCCAGCACCCTGGACAGGGGCAATTCACCCCTCCACTTT.

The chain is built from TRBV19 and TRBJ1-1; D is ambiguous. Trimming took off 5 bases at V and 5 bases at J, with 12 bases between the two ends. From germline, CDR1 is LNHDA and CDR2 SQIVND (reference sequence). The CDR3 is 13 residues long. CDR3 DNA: TGTGCCAGTAGTGTCGGTGTTTGGACTGAAGCTTTCTTT. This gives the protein CASSVGVWTEAFF.

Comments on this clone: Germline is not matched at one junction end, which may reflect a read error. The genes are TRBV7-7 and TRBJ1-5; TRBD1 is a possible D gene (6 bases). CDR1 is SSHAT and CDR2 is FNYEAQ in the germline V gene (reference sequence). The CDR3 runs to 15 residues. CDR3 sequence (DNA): TGTGCTAGCAGCGGAAACAGGGTAGGAGATCAGCCCCAGCATTTT. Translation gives CASSGNRVGDQPQHF.

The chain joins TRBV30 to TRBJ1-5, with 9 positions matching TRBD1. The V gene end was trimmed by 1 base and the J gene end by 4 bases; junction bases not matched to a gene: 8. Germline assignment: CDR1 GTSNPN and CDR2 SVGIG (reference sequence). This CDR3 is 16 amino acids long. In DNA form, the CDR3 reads TGTGCCTGGAGTGCCGGAAAGACAGGGGGGAATCAGCCCCAGCATTTT. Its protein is CAWSAGKTGGNQPQHF.

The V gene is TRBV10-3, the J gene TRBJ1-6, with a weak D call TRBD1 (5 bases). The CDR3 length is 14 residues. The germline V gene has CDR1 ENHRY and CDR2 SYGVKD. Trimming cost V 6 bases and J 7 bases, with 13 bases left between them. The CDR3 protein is CAIRGEEGNSPLHF. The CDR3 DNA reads TGTGCCATCAGAGGGGAGGAGGGGAATTCACCCCTCCACTTT.

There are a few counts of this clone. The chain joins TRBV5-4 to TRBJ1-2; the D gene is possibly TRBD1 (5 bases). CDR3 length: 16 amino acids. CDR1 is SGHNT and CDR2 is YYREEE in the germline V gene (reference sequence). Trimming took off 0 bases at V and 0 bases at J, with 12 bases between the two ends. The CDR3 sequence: CASSLGGGAANYGYTF. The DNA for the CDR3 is TGTGCCAGCAGCTTGGGAGGAGGGGCAGCTAACTATGGCTACACCTTC.

The CDR3 DNA follows: TGCAGTGCTAGTCCTGGGACTAGCGTTACCGGGGAGCTGTTTTTT. Translating it yields CSASPGTSVTGELFF. This rearrangement joins TRBV20-1 to TRBJ2-2, with 10 nucleotides matching TRBD2. Germline trimming cut 3 bases from V and 5 bases from J; bases unmatched to any gene: 6. Germline V gene sequence: CDR1 DFQATT, CDR2 SNEGSKA (reference sequence). The CDR3 consists of 15 residues.

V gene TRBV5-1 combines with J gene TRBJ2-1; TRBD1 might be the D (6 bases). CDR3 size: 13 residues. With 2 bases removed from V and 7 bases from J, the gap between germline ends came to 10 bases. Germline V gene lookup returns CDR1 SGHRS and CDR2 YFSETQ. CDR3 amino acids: CASSFRGQNEQFF. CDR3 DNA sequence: TGCGCCAGCAGCTTCCGGGGACAAAATGAGCAGTTCTTC.

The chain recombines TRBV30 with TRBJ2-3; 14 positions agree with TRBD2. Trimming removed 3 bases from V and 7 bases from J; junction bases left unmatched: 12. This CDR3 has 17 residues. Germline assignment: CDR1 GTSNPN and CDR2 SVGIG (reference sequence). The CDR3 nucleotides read TGTGCCTGGAGCGGGACCCGGGGACTAGCGGGAGCGCATACGCAGTATTTT. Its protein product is CAWSGTRGLAGAHTQYF.

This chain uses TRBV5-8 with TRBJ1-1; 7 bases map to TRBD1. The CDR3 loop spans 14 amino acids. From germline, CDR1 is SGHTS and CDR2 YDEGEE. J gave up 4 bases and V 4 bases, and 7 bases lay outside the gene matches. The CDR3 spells CASSIRQGVTEAFF. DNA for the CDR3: TGTGCCAGCAGCATTAGACAGGGCGTCACTGAAGCTTTCTTT.

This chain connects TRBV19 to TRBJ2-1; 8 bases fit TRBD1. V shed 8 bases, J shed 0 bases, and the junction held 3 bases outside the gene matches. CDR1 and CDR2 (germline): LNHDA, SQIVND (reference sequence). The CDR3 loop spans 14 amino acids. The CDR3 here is CASATGGSYNEQFF. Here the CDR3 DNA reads TGTGCCAGTGCAACAGGGGGCTCCTACAATGAGCAGTTCTTC.

For the CDR3, the DNA is TGCGCCAGCAGCCCTACAGCACCCTCTGGAAACACCATATATTTT. Residues: CASSPTAPSGNTIYF. The chain recombines TRBV5-1 with TRBJ1-3; no definite D call. V was cut by 4 bases and J by 0 bases, with 11 bases left in between. Germline V gene lookup returns CDR1 SGHRS and CDR2 YFSETQ. The CDR3 runs to 15 residues.

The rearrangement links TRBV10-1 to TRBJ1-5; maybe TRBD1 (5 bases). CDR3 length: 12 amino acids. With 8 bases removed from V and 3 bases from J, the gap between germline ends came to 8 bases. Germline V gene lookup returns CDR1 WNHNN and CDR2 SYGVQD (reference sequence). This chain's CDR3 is CASRGDNQPQHF. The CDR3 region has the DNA TGCGCCAGCCGGGGGGACAATCAGCCCCAGCATTTT.

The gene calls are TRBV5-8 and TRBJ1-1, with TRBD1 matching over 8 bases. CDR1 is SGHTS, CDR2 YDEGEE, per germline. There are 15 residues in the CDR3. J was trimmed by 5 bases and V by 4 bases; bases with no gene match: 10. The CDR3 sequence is CASSQYRTGRTEAFF. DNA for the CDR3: TGTGCCAGCAGCCAATACCGGACAGGGAGAACTGAAGCTTTCTTT.

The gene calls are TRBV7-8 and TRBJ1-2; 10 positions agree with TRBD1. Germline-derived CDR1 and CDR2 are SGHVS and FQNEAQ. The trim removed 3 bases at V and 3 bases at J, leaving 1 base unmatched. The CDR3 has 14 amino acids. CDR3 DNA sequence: TGTGCCAGCAGCTTCGGGACAGGGGACTATGGCTACACCTTC. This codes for CASSFGTGDYGYTF.

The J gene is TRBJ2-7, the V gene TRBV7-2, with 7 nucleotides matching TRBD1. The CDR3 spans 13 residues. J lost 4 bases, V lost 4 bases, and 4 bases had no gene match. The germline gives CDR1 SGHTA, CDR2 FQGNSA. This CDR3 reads CASSSQTGYEQYF. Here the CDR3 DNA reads TGTGCCAGCAGCTCTCAGACAGGGTACGAGCAGTACTTC.

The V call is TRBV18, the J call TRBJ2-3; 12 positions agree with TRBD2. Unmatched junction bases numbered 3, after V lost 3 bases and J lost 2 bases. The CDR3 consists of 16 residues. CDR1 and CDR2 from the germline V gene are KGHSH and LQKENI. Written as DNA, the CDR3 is TGTGCCAGCTCACCCGGACTAGCGGGATACACAGATACGCAGTATTTT. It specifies CASSPGLAGYTDTQYF.

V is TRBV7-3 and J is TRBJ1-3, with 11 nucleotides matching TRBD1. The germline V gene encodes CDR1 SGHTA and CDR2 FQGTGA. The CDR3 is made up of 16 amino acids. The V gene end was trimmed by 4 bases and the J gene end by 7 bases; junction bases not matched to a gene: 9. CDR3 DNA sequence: TGTGCCAGCAGCTCCGGGACAGGGGGTTCACGGAACACCATATATTTT. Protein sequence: CASSSGTGGSRNTIYF.

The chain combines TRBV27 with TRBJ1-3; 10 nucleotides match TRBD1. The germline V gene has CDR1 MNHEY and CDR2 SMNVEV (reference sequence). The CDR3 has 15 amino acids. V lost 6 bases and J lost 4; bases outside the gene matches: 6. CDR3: CASSRQGAAGNTIYF. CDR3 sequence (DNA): TGTGCCAGCAGCCGACAGGGGGCGGCCGGAAACACCATATATTTT.

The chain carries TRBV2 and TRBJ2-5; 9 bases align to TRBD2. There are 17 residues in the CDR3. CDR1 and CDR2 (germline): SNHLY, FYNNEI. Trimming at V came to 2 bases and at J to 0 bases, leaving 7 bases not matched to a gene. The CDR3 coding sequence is TGTGCCAGCAGTGAAAAGCGGGGGGTGCTTGACCAAGAGACCCAGTACTTC. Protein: CASSEKRGVLDQETQYF.

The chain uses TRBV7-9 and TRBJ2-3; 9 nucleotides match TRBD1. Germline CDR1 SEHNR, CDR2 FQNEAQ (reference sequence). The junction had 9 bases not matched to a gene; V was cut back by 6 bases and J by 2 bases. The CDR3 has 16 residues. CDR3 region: CASRTNTGGPTDTQYF. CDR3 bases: TGTGCCAGCAGGACGAATACAGGGGGCCCCACAGATACGCAGTATTTT.

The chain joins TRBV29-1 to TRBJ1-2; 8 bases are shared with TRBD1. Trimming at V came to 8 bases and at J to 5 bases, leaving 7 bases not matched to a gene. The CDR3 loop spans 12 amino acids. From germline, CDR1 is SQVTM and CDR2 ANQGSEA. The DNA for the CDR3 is TGCAGCACTTCCAGGGGGCAATATGGCTACACCTTC. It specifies CSTSRGQYGYTF.

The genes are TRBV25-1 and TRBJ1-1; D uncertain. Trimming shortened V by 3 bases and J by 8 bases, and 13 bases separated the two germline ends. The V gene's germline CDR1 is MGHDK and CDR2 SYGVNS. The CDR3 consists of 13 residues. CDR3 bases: TGTGCCAGCAGTGAGACTCCCGGGAAAGAAGCTTTCTTT. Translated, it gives CASSETPGKEAFF.

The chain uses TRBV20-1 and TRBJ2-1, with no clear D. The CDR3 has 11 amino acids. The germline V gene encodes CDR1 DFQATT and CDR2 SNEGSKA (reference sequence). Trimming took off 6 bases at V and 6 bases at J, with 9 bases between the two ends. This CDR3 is CSAQIINEQFF. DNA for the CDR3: TGCAGTGCCCAGATAATCAATGAGCAGTTCTTC.

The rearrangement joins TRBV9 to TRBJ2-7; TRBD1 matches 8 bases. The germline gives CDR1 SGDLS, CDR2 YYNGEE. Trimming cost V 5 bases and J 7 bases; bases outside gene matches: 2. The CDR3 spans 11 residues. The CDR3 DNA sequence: TGTGCCAGCAGGGACAGGGCGGAGCAGTACTTC. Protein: CASRDRAEQYF.

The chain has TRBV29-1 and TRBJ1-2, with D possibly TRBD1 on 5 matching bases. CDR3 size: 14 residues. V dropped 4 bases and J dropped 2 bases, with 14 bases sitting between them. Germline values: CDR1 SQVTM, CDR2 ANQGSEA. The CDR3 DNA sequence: TGCAGCGTTGTTGACAGCTGGGCCAACTATGGCTACACCTTC. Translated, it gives CSVVDSWANYGYTF.

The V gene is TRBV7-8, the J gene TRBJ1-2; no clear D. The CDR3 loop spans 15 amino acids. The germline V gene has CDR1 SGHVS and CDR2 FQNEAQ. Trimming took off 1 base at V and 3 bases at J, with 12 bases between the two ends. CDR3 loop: CASSLEQNPHYGYTF. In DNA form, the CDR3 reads TGTGCCAGCAGCTTAGAACAGAACCCTCACTATGGCTACACCTTC.

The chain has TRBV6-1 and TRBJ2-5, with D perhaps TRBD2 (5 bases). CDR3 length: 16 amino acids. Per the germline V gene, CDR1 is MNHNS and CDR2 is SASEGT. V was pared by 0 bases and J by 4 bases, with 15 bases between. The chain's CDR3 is CASSEAMGKGAETQYF. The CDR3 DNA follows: TGTGCCAGCAGTGAAGCCATGGGGAAGGGAGCAGAGACCCAGTACTTC.